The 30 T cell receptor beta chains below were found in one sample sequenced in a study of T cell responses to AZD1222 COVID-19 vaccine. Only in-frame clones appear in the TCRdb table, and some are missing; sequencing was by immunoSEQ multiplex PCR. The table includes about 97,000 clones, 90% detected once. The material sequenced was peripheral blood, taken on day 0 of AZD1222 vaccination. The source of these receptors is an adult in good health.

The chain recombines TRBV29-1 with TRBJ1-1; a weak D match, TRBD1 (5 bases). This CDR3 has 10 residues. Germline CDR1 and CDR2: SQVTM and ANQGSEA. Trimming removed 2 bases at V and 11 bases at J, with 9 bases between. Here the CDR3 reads CSVEWGGAFF. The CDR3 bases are TGCAGCGTTGAATGGGGGGGGGCTTTCTTT. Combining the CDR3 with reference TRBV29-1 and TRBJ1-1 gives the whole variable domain SAVISQKPSRDICQRGTSLTIQCQVDSQVTMMFWYRQQPGQSLTLIATANQGSEATYESGFVIDKFPISRPNLTFSTLTVSNMSPEDSSIYLCSVEWGGAFFGQGTRLTVV.

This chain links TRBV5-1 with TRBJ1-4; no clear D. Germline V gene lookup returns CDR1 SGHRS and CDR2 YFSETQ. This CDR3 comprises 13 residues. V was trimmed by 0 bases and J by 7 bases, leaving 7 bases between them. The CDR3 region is CASSLEIREKLFF. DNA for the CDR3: TGCGCCAGCAGCTTGGAAATACGTGAAAAACTGTTTTTT.

CDR3 nucleotides: TGTGCCAACGGAGGGACAGTCTATGGCTACACCTTC. This sequence encodes CANGGTVYGYTF. This chain connects TRBV2 to TRBJ1-2; 7 bases are shared with TRBD1. This CDR3 has 12 residues. V gave up 10 bases and J gave up 4 bases; unmatched junction bases: 6. CDR1 and CDR2 from the germline V gene are SNHLY and FYNNEI.

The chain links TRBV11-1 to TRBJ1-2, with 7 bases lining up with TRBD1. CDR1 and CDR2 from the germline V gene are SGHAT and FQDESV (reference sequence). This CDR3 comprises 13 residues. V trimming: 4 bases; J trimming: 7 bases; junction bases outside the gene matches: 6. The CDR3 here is CASSSGGFGGYTF. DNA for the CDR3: TGTGCCAGCAGCTCAGGGGGTTTCGGTGGCTACACCTTC.

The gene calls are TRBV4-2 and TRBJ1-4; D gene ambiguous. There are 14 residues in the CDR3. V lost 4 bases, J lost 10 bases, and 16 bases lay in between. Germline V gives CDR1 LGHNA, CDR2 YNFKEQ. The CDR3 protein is CASSPFDNSGKLFF. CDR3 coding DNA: TGTGCCAGCAGCCCGTTTGACAATTCCGGAAAACTGTTTTTT.

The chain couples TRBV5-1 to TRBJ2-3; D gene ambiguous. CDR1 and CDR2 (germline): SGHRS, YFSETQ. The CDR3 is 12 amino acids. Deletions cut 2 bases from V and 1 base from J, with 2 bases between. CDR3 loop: CASSFGTDTQYF. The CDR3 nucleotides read TGCGCCAGCAGCTTTGGCACAGATACGCAGTATTTT.

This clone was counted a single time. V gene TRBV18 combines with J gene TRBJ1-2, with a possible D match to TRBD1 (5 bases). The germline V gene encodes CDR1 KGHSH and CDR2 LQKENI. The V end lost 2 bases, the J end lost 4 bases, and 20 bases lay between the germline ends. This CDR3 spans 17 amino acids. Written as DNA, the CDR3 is TGTGCCAGCTCACCAACCCCGGGACGGAACGGGTCCTATGGCTACACCTTC. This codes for CASSPTPGRNGSYGYTF.

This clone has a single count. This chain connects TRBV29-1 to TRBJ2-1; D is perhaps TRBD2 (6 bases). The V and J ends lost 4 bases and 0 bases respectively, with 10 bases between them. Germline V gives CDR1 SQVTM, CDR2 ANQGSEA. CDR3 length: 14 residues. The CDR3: CSVVGGSSYNEQFF. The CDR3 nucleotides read TGCAGCGTTGTGGGGGGTAGCTCCTACAATGAGCAGTTCTTC.

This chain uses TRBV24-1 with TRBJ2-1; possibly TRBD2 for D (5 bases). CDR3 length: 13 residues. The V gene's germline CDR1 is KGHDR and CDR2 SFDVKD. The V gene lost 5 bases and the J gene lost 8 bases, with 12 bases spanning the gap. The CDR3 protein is CATSVFPGYEQFF. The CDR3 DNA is TGTGCCACCAGTGTTTTTCCGGGGTATGAGCAGTTCTTC.

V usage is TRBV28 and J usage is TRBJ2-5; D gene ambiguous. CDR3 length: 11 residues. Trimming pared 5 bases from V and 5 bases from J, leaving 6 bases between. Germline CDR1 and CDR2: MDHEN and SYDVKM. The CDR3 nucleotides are TGTGCCAGCAGTACGGCGGAGACCCAGTACTTC. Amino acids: CASSTAETQYF.

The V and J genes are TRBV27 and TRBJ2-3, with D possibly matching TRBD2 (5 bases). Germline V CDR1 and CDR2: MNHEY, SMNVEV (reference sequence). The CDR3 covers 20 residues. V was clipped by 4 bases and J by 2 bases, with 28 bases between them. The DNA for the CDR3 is TGTGCCAGCAGTTCCTCACTGAGGGCGCTAGGGCCCTCCCACACAGATACGCAGTATTTT. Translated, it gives CASSSSLRALGPSHTDTQYF.

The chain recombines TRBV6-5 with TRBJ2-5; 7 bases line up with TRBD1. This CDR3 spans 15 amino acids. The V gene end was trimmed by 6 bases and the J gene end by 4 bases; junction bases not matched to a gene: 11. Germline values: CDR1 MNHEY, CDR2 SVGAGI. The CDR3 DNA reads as TGTGCCAGCAGCCAAGGACAGGTTAGGCGAGAGACCCAGTACTTC. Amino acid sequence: CASSQGQVRRETQYF.

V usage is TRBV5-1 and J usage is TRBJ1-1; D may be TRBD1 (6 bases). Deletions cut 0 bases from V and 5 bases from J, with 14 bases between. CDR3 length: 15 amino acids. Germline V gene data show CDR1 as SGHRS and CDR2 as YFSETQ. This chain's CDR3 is CASSLDPGAGTEAFF. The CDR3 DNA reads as TGCGCCAGCAGCTTGGACCCGGGGGCGGGAACTGAAGCTTTCTTT.

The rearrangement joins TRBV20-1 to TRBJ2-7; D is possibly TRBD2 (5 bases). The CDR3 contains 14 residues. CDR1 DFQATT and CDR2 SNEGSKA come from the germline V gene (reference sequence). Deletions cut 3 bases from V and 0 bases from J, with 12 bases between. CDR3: CSASESGISYEQYF. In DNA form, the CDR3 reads TGCAGTGCTAGTGAGTCGGGGATCTCCTACGAGCAGTACTTC.

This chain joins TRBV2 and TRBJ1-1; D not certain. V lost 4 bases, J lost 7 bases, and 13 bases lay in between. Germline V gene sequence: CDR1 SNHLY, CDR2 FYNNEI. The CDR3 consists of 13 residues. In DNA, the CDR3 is TGTGCCAGCAGTGTAAGGCGGGGAGGTGAAGCTTTCTTT. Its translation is CASSVRRGGEAFF.

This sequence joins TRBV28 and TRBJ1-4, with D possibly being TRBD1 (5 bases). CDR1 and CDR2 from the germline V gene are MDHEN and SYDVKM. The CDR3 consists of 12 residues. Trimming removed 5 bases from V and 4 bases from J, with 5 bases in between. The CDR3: CASSGGNEKLFF. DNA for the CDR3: TGTGCCAGCAGTGGGGGTAATGAAAAACTGTTTTTT. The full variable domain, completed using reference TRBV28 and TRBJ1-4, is DVKVTQSSRYLVKRTGEKVFLECVQDMDHENMFWYRQDPGLGLRLIYFSYDVKMKEKGDIPEGYSVSREKKERFSLILESASTNQTSMYLCASSGGNEKLFFGSGTQLSVL.

CDR3 DNA sequence: TGTGCCAGCAGCCGAAGGGGCCCCGGGACAGTGAACACTGAAGCTTTCTTT. Translation gives CASSRRGPGTVNTEAFF. The V call is TRBV7-8, the J call TRBJ1-1; 7 bases align to TRBD1. The CDR3 sequence is 17 residues long. Trimming cost V 5 bases and J 0 bases; bases outside gene matches: 12. Germline V gene sequence: CDR1 SGHVS, CDR2 FQNEAQ.

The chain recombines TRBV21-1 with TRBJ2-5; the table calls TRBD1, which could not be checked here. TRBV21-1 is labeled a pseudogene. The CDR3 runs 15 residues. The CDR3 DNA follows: TGTGCCAGCTTCCCAAGGGGACAGACCTCAAAGACCCAGTACTTC. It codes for CASFPRGQTSKTQYF.

CDR3 in DNA: TGTGCCAGCAGCGTAGACTTGACAGACTCTGGAAACACCATATATTTT. Translating gives CASSVDLTDSGNTIYF. V and J are TRBV9 and TRBJ1-3, with TRBD1 as a possible D gene (5 bases). CDR3 size: 16 residues. With 0 bases removed from V and 0 bases from J, the gap between germline ends came to 10 bases. The V gene's germline CDR1 is SGDLS and CDR2 YYNGEE.

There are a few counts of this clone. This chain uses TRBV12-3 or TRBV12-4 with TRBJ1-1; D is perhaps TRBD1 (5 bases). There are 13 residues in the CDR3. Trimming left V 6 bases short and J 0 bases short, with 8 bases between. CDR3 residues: CASSRDLNTEAFF. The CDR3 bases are TGTGCCAGCAGCAGGGACCTGAACACTGAAGCTTTCTTT.

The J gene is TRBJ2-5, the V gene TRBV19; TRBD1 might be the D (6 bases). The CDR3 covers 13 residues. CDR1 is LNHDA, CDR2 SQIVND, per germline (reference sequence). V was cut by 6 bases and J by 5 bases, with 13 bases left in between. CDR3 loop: CASSATGFETQYF. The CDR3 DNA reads TGTGCCAGTAGCGCCACAGGGTTCGAGACCCAGTACTTC.

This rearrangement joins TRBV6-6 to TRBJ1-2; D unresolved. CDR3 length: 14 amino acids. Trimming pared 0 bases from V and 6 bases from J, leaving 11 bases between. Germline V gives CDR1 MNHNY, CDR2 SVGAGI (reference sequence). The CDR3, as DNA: TGTGCCAGCAGTTACTCGATCTCGTCGGATGGCTACACCTTC. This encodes CASSYSISSDGYTF.

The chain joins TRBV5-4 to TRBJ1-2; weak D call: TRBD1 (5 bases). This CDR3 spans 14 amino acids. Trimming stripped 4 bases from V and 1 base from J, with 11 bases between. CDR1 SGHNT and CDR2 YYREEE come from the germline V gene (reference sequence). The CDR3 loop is CASSLTGYNYGYTF. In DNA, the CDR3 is TGTGCCAGCAGCCTAACAGGCTATAACTATGGCTACACCTTC.

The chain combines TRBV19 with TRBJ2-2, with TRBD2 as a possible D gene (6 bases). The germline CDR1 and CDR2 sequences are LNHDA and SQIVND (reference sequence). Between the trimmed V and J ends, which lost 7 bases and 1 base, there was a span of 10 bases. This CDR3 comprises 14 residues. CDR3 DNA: TGTGCCAGTATGACGGGGGTGAACACCGGGGAGCTGTTTTTT. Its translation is CASMTGVNTGELFF.

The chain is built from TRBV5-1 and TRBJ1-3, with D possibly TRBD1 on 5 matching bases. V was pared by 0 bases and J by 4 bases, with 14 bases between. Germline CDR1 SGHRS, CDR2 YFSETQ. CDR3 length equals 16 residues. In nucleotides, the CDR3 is TGCGCCAGCAGCTTGGATGCCAGGGCATCCGGAAACACCATATATTTT. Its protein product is CASSLDARASGNTIYF.

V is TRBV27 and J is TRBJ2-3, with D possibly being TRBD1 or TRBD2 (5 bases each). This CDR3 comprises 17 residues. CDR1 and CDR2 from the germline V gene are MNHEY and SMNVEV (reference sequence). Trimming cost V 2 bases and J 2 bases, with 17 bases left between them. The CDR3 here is CASSLIAPSGPTDTQYF. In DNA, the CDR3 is TGTGCCAGCAGTTTAATAGCTCCCTCGGGGCCCACAGATACGCAGTATTTT.

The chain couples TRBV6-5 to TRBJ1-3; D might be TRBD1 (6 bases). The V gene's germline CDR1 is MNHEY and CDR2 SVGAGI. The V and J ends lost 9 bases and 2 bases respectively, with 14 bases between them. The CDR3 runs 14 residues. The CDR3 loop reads CASETGAAGNTIYF. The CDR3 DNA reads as TGTGCCAGTGAGACAGGCGCCGCTGGAAACACCATATATTTT.

Written as DNA, the CDR3 is TGTGCCACCAGTGATGTGAATCCGGGGGAGACCCAGTACTTC. Its protein is CATSDVNPGETQYF. The V gene is TRBV24-1, the J gene TRBJ2-5; D is perhaps TRBD2 (5 bases). V was trimmed by 3 bases and J by 5 bases, leaving 12 bases between them. Looked up from germline, CDR1 is KGHDR and CDR2 is SFDVKD. CDR3 length equals 14 residues.

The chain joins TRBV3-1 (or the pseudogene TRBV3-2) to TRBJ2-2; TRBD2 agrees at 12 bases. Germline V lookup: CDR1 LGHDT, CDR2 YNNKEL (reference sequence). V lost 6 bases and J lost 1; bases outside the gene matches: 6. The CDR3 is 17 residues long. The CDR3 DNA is TGTGCCAGCAGGCGACTAGCGGGGGCCCTGAACACCGGGGAGCTGTTTTTT. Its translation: CASRRLAGALNTGELFF.

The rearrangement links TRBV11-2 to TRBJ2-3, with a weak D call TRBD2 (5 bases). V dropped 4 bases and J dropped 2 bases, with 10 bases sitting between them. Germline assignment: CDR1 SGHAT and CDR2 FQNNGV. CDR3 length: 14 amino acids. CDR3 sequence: CASSSLDYTDTQYF. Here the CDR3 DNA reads TGTGCCAGCAGCTCCCTTGACTACACAGATACGCAGTATTTT.